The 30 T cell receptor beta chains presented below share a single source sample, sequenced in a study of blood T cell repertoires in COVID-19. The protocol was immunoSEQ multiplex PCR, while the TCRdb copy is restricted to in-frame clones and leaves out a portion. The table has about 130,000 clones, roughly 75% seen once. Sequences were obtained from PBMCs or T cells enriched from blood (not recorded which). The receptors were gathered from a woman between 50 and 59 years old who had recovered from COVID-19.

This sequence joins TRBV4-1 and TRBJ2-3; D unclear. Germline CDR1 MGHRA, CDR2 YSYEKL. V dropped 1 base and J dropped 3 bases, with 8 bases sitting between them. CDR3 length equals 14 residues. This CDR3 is CASSQASRTDTQYF. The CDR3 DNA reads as TGCGCCAGCAGCCAAGCGAGTAGAACAGATACGCAGTATTTT.

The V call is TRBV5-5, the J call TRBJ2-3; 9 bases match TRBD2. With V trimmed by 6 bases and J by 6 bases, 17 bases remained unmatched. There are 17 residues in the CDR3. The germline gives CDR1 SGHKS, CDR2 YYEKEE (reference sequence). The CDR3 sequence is CASTLGFLAGAGDTQYF. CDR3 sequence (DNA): TGTGCCAGCACCCTGGGGTTCTTAGCGGGGGCCGGTGATACGCAGTATTTT.

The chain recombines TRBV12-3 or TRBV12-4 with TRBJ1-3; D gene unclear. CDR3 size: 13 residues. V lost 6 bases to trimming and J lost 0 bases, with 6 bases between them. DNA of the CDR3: TGTGCCAGCAGCTACTTCTCTGGAAACACCATATATTTT. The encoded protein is CASSYFSGNTIYF.

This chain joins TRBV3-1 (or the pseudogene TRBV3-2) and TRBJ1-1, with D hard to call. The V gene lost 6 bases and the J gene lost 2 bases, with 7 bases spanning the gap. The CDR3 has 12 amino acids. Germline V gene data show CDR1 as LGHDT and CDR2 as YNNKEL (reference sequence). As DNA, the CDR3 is TGTGCCAGCAGTCGGACTAACACTGAAGCTTTCTTT. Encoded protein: CASSRTNTEAFF.

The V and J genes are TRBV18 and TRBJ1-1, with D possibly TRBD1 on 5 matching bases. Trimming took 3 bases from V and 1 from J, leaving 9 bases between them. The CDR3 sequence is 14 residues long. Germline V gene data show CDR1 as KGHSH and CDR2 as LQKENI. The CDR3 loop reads CASSPAGPNTEAFF. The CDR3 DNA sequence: TGTGCCAGCTCACCGGCAGGGCCGAACACTGAAGCTTTCTTT.

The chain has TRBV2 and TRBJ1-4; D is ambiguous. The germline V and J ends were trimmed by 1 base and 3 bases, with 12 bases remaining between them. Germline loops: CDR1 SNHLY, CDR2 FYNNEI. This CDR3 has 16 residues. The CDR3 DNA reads TGTGCCAGCAGTGAAGGGCCCCCCCGATCTAATGAAAAACTGTTTTTT. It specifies CASSEGPPRSNEKLFF.

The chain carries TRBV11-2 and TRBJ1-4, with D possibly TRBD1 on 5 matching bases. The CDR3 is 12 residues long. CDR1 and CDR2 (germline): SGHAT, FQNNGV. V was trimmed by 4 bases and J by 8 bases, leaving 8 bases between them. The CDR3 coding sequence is TGTGCCAGCAGCTCCCGGGGGGAAAAACTGTTTTTT. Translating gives CASSSRGEKLFF.

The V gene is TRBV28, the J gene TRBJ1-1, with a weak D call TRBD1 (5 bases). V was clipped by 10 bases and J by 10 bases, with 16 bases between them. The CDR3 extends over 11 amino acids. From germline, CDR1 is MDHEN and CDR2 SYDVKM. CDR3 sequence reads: CAISSQGLAFF. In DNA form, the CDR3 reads TGTGCCATCTCTAGTCAGGGACTAGCTTTCTTT.

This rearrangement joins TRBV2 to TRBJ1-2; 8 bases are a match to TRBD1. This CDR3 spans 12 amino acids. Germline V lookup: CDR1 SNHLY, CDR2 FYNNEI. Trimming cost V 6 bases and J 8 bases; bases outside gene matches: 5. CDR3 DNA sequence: TGTGCCAGCAGACCAGGACAGGGAGGCTACACCTTC. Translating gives CASRPGQGGYTF.

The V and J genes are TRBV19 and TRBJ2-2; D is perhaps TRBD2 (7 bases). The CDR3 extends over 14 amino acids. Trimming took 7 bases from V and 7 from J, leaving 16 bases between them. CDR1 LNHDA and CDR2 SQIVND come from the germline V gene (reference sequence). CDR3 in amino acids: CASTLGGAGGELFF. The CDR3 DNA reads TGTGCCAGTACCCTGGGGGGGGCAGGCGGGGAGCTGTTTTTT.

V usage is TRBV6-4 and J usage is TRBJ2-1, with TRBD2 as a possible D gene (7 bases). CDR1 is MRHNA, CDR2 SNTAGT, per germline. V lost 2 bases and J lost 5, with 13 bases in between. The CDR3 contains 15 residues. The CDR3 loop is CASSDGGGWDNEQFF. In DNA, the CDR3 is TGTGCCAGCAGTGACGGGGGGGGCTGGGACAATGAGCAGTTCTTC.

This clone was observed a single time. This CDR3 is CASNNQGTFEAFF. The CDR3 DNA is TGTGCCAGCAACAACCAGGGTACCTTTGAAGCTTTCTTT. V and J are TRBV11-2 and TRBJ1-1; D possibly corresponds to TRBD1 (5 bases). The CDR3 loop spans 13 amino acids. V shed 7 bases and J shed 7 bases, with 16 bases lying between them. Per germline, CDR1 SGHAT and CDR2 FQNNGV.

Here the CDR3 reads CASSQGGAAEAFF. CDR3 DNA: TGTGCCAGCAGCCAGGGGGGGGCTGCTGAAGCTTTCTTT. The rearrangement uses TRBV14 and TRBJ1-1, with TRBD1 as a possible D gene (6 bases). CDR1 is SGHDN and CDR2 is FVKESK in the germline V gene. Trimming cost V 3 bases and J 6 bases, with 11 bases left between them. The length of the CDR3 is 13 residues.

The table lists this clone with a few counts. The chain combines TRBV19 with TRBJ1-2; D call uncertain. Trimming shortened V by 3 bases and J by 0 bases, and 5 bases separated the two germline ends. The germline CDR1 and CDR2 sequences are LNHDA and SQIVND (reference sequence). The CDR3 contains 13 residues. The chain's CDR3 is CASSIVANYGYTF. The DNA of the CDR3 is TGTGCCAGTAGTATTGTAGCTAACTATGGCTACACCTTC.

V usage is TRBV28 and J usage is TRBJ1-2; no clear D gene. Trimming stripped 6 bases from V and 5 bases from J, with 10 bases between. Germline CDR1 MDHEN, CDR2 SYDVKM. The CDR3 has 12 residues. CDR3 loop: CASREGGYGYTF. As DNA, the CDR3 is TGTGCCAGCAGGGAAGGCGGGTATGGCTACACCTTC.

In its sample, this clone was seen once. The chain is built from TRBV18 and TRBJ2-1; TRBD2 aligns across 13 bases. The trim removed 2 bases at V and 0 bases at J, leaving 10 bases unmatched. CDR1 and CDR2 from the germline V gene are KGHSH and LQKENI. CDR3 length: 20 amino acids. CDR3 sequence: CASSPSSGTSGTYSYNEQFF. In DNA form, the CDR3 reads TGTGCCAGCTCACCATCCTCCGGGACTAGCGGGACCTACTCCTACAATGAGCAGTTCTTC.

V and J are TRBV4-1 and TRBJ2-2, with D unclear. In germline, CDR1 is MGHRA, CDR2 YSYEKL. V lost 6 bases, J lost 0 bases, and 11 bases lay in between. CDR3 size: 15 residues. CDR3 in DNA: TGCGCCAGCAGAGTCAGGCCTGCGAACACCGGGGAGCTGTTTTTT. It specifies CASRVRPANTGELFF.

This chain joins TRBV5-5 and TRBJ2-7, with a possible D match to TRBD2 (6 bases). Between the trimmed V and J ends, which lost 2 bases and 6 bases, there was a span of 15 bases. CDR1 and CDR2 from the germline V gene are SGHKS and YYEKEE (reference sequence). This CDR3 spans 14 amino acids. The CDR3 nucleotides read TGTGCCAGCAGCTTAAACCTGCCGGGGGTCGAGCAGTACTTC. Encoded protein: CASSLNLPGVEQYF.

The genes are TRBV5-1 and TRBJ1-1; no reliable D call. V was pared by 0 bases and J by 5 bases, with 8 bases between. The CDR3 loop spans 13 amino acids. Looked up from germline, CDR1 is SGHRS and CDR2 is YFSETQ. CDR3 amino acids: CASSLAGQTEAFF. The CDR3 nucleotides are TGCGCCAGCAGCTTGGCGGGTCAAACTGAAGCTTTCTTT.

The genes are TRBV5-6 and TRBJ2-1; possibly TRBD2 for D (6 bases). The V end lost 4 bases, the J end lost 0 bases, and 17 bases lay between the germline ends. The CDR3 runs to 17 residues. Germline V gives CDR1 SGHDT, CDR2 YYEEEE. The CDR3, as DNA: TGTGCCAGCAGCCAGATCGGGACTTTTAGCTCCTACAATGAGCAGTTCTTC. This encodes CASSQIGTFSSYNEQFF. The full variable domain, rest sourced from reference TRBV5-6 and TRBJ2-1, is DAGVTQSPTHLIKTRGQQVTLRCSPKSGHDTVSWYQQALGQGPQFIFQYYEEEERQRGNFPDRFSGHQFPNYSSELNVNALLLGDSALYLCASSQIGTFSSYNEQFFGPGTRLTVL.

For the CDR3, the DNA is TGTGCCAGCAGCCAAGAGACAGCCCAGCCCCAGCATTTT. It codes for CASSQETAQPQHF. The chain has TRBV4-2 and TRBJ1-5; maybe TRBD1 (5 bases). CDR1 is LGHNA and CDR2 is YNFKEQ in the germline V gene. The CDR3 runs to 13 residues. V gave up 0 bases and J gave up 7 bases, with 7 bases separating them.

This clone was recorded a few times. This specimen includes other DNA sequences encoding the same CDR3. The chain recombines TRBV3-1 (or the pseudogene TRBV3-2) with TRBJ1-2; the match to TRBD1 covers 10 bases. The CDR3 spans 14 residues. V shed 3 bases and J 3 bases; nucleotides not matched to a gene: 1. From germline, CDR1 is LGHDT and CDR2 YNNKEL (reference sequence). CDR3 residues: CASSHGTGDYGYTF. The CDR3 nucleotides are TGTGCCAGCAGCCACGGGACAGGGGACTATGGCTACACCTTC.

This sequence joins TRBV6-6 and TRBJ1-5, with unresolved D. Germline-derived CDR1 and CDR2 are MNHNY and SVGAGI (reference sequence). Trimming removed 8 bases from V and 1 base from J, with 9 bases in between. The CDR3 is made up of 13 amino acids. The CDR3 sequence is CASAQFSNQPQHF. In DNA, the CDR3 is TGTGCCAGCGCCCAGTTCAGCAATCAGCCCCAGCATTTT.

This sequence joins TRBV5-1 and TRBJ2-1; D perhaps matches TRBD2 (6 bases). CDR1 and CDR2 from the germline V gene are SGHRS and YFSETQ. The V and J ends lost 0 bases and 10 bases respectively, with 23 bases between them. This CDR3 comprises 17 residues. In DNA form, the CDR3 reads TGCGCCAGCAGCTTGGTTCCACTAGCTGAGGGCCAATGGGAGCAGTTCTTC. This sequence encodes CASSLVPLAEGQWEQFF.

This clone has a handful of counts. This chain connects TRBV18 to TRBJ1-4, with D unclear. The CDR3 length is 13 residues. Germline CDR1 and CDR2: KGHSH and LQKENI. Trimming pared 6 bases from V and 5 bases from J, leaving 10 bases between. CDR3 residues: CASSPELNEKLFF. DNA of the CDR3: TGTGCCAGCTCCCCCGAGTTGAATGAAAAACTGTTTTTT. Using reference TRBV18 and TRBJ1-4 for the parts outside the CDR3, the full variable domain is NAGVMQNPRHLVRRRGQEARLRCSPMKGHSHVYWYRQLPEEGLKFMVYLQKENIIDESGMPKERFSAEFPKEGPSILRIQQVVRGDSAAYFCASSPELNEKLFFGSGTQLSVL.

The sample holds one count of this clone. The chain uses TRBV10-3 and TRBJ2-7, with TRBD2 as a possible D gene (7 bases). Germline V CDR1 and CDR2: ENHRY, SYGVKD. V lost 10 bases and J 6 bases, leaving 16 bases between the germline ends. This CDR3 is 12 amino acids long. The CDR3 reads CATEGGGGEQYV. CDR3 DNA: TGTGCCACGGAAGGGGGGGGAGGCGAGCAGTACGTC.

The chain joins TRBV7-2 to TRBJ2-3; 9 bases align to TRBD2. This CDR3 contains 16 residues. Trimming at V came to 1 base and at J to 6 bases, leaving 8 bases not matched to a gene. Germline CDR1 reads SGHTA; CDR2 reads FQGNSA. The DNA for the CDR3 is TGTGCCAGCAGCTTAGTCGGCGGGGGGGCCAGGGATACGCAGTATTTT. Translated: CASSLVGGGARDTQYF.

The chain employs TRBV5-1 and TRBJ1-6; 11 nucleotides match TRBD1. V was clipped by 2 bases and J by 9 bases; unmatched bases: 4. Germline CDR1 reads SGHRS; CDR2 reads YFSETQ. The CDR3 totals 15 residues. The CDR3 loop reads CASSLYGTGGSPLHF. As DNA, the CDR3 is TGCGCCAGCAGCTTATACGGGACAGGGGGTTCACCCCTCCACTTT.

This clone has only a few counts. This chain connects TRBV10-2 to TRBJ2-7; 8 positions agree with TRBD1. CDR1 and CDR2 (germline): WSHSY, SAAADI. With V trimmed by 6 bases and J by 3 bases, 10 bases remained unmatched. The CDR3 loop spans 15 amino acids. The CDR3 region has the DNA TGCGCCAGCAGCCCTGGACAGGGAATACGCTACGAGCAGTACGTC. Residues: CASSPGQGIRYEQYV.

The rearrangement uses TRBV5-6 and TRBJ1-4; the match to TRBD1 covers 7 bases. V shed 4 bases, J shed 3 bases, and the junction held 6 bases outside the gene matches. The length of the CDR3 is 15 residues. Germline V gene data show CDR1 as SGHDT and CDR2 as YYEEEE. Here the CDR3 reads CASSPNRGSNEKLFF. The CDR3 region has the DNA TGTGCCAGCAGCCCGAACAGGGGCTCTAATGAAAAACTGTTTTTT. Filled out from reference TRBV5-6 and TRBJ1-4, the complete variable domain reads DAGVTQSPTHLIKTRGQQVTLRCSPKSGHDTVSWYQQALGQGPQFIFQYYEEEERQRGNFPDRFSGHQFPNYSSELNVNALLLGDSALYLCASSPNRGSNEKLFFGSGTQLSVL.